This is a list of T cell receptor beta chains from one sample in a study of persistence of HIV-infected CD4 T cells. Their cognate antigens are unknown. Produced via immunoSEQ multiplex PCR; TCRdb's table is partial and in-frame only. The sample carries some 41,000 clones, roughly 90% recorded once. Sequenced material: CD4+ T cells sorted from PBMCs after approximately 19-hour stimulation, taken from a patient who received antiretroviral therapy. The receptor source for this set is an adult man with HIV who was CMV-seropositive. The CDR3 runs from the conserved cysteine through the conserved F or W. The D gene is left open where the match is weak. Some rows have no size entry. The others give once, few or many, or a class for an expanded clone.

CDR3: CASSFSDREGNEQFF
DNA: TGTGCCAGCAGCTTCTCTGACAGGGAAGGCAATGAGCAGTTCTTC
J: TRBJ2-1
size: -
V: TRBV7-2
D: TRBD1

CDR3: CASSPQSGTGGREQYF
DNA: TGTGCCAGCAGCCCCCAATCCGGGACAGGTGGTCGGGAGCAGTACTTC
J: TRBJ2-7
size: -
V: TRBV7-2
D: TRBD1

CDR3: CASSARQGTGELFF
DNA: TGTGCCAGCAGCGCCCGACAGGGCACCGGGGAGCTGTTTTTT
J: TRBJ2-2
size: -
V: TRBV9
D: TRBD1

CDR3: CAWGNNEQFF
DNA: TGTGCCTGGGGTAACAATGAGCAGTTCTTC
J: TRBJ2-1
size: -
V: TRBV30
D: -

CDR3: CSASSTSYGYTF
DNA: TGCAGTGCTAGTTCGACAAGTTATGGCTACACCTTC
J: TRBJ1-2
size: -
V: TRBV20-1
D: -

CDR3: CASSYTGRVETQYF
DNA: TGTGCCAGCAGTTACACAGGCCGGGTGGAGACCCAGTACTTC
J: TRBJ2-5
size: -
V: TRBV6-5
D: -

CDR3: CASSLGREAGGEQYF
DNA: TGCGCCAGCAGCTTGGGTCGGGAGGCCGGCGGCGAGCAGTACTTC
J: TRBJ2-7
size: -
V: TRBV5-1
D: TRBD2

CDR3: CASSPTGESRNTGELFF
DNA: TGTGCCAGCAGCCCAACAGGGGAGAGCCGTAACACCGGGGAGCTGTTTTTT
J: TRBJ2-2
size: -
V: TRBV11-3
D: TRBD1

CDR3: CASSWTGKTDTQYF
DNA: TGTGCCAGTAGTTGGACAGGGAAAACAGATACGCAGTATTTT
J: TRBJ2-3
size: -
V: TRBV19
D: TRBD1

CDR3: CAWSHQSATNEKLFF
DNA: TGTGCCTGGAGCCACCAATCCGCAACTAATGAAAAACTGTTTTTT
J: TRBJ1-4
size: few
V: TRBV30
D: -

CDR3: CASRLTGSWAYEQYF
DNA: TGTGCCAGCAGGCTCACAGGGAGCTGGGCCTACGAGCAGTACTTC
J: TRBJ2-7
size: -
V: TRBV6-6
D: -

CDR3: CASSLWDTSYEQYF
DNA: TGCGCCAGCAGCCTATGGGACACAAGCTACGAGCAGTACTTC
J: TRBJ2-7
size: once
V: TRBV4-3
D: -

CDR3: CASSLGRGGTEAFF
DNA: TGCGCCAGCAGCTTGGGCAGGGGAGGCACTGAAGCTTTCTTT
J: TRBJ1-1
size: -
V: TRBV5-1
D: -

CDR3: CASSQVGGLNQPQHF
DNA: TGTGCCAGCAGCCAAGTTGGCGGACTCAATCAGCCCCAGCATTTT
J: TRBJ1-5
size: -
V: TRBV3-1/TRBV3-2
D: -

CDR3: CASSSRTVSYEQYF
DNA: TGTGCCAGCAGCTCCCGGACAGTCTCCTACGAGCAGTACTTC
J: TRBJ2-7
size: -
V: TRBV7-8
D: -

CDR3: CASTLWTGATGELFF
DNA: TGTGCCAGCACCCTGTGGACAGGGGCCACCGGGGAGCTGTTTTTT
J: TRBJ2-2
size: few
V: TRBV28
D: TRBD1

CDR3: CSVAAGTGDQPQHF
DNA: TGCAGCGTTGCAGCCGGGACAGGGGATCAGCCCCAGCATTTT
J: TRBJ1-5
size: -
V: TRBV29-1
D: TRBD1

CDR3: CASSVPGQGKREQYF
DNA: TGTGCCAGCAGTGTTCCGGGACAGGGGAAACGGGAGCAGTACTTC
J: TRBJ2-7
size: -
V: TRBV28
D: TRBD1

CDR3: CASRTQGNYGYTF
DNA: TGTGCCAGCAGGACACAGGGTAACTATGGCTACACCTTC
J: TRBJ1-2
size: -
V: TRBV27
D: -

CDR3: CASSSWTDEAFF
DNA: TGTGCCAGCAGCTCTTGGACAGACGAAGCTTTCTTT
J: TRBJ1-1
size: -
V: TRBV5-4
D: -

CDR3: CASSEGLAALSNEQFF
DNA: TGTGCCAGCAGCGAGGGACTAGCTGCTTTGTCGAATGAGCAGTTCTTC
J: TRBJ2-1
size: -
V: TRBV7-2
D: TRBD2

CDR3: CASSLFLRAETEAFF
DNA: TGTGCCAGCAGCTTATTTCTCAGGGCGGAGACTGAAGCTTTCTTT
J: TRBJ1-1
size: -
V: TRBV7-6
D: -

CDR3: CASSLTGRNQPQHF
DNA: TGTGCCAGCAGTTTGACAGGGAGGAATCAGCCCCAGCATTTT
J: TRBJ1-5
size: -
V: TRBV6-5
D: TRBD1

CDR3: CASSPDRGPNTGELFF
DNA: TGTGCCAGCAGTCCTGACAGGGGGCCGAACACCGGGGAGCTGTTTTTT
J: TRBJ2-2
size: -
V: TRBV28
D: TRBD1

CDR3: CSASRGTSQETQYF
DNA: TGCAGTGCTAGTCGCGGGACTAGCCAAGAGACCCAGTACTTC
J: TRBJ2-5
size: -
V: TRBV20-1
D: TRBD2